This TCR beta chain was identified during a study of regulatory T cells in long-lasting Graves disease. The study, taken as a whole, reports: Persistent disease exhibited a predilection for TRBV28, TRBJ1-2 and TRBJ2-5.

Through Arm-PCR of CDR3 regions and iRepertoire HTBI primers, TCR beta libraries were built. A single record per CDR3 protein comes from TCRdb applying MiXCR to the multiplex PCR reads. This repertoire shows 400,000 to 500,000 distinct CDR3 sequences, under 25% found once; its top ten account for around 7%. As regards this clonotype: Its specificity is not known.

Germline CDR1 and CDR2: SEHNR and FQNEAQ (reference sequence). CDR3 length equals 13 residues. V lost 1 base, J lost 3 bases, and 7 bases lay in between. As for time point: persistent/refractory GD, antithyroid drugs over 5 years with positive TRAb. Construction of the TCR library relied on RNA isolated from PBMCs. The TCR was taken from a female donor with Graves disease. Specimen: peripheral blood mononuclear cells (PBMCs), collected when the disease was refractory, from a patient treated with antithyroid drugs. The rearrangement links TRBV7-9 to TRBJ2-7; no reliable D call. The CDR3 region has the DNA TGTGCCAGCAGCTTAGATCTTCACTACGAGCAGTACTTC. The encoded protein is CASSLDLHYEQYF.